This section outlines one TCR beta chain sequence together with its context. The data were obtained in a study of T cell changes during pregnancy in multiple sclerosis. TCRdb's copy holds only in-frame clones and misses some; the assay was immunoSEQ multiplex PCR. The repertoire consists of about 35,000 clones, with 90% occurring once and the leading ten covering 0.3% to 0.4%. Trimming cost V 4 bases and J 7 bases, with 13 bases left between them. The CDR3 totals 13 residues. The germline gives CDR1 SGHTA, CDR2 FQGNSA. The chain joins TRBV7-2 to TRBJ1-1; tentatively, D is TRBD1 (5 bases). This TCR derives from a female donor with multiple sclerosis, enrolled in a pregnancy study. The input for sequencing was CD4+ T cells from peripheral blood mononuclear cells, taken in the second trimester of pregnancy. The CDR3 region is CASSYLLQVEAFF. CDR3 bases: TGTGCCAGCAGCTACCTCCTACAGGTTGAAGCTTTCTTT.